The TCR beta chain under discussion was sequenced for a study of T-cell memory formation after mild COVID-19. Study outcomes and limitations: Pre-infection memory already had some responding clones, implying cross-reactive memory joined.

Between the trimmed V and J ends, which lost 0 bases and 4 bases, there was a span of 11 bases. This CDR3 comprises 15 residues. Germline CDR1 SGDLS, CDR2 YYNGEE. As concerns this clonotype: Its antigen is not known.

TCRdb used MiXCR to reprocess the 5' RACE reads, holding one entry per CDR3 protein. Of 400,000 to 500,000 distinct CDR3 sequences listed, about 19% are singletons. The receptor's source is an adult woman who had mild COVID-19 (a few samples of this study predate the infection). Cell type and time point are not known. The sequenced sample consisted of PBMCs or a T cell subset sorted from them (not recorded which). The genes are TRBV9 and TRBJ2-1, with a possible D match to TRBD2 (6 bases). The CDR3 DNA is TGTGCCAGCAGCGTAGCGGGAGAACGATACAATGAGCAGTTCTTC. This translates into CASSVAGERYNEQFF.